Below, one TCR beta chain is given with its context. This clone's antigen is unknown. Base qualities are not recorded, but no much larger clone differs from it by a single base. Interpreted using the paper, the time point label stands for: cells obtained before transplantation from donor or recipient. CD3+CD4+ and CD3+CD8+ populations were FACS-sorted from unstimulated pre-transplant donor and recipient cells taken from spleen or lymph nodes. The sample originates from a study of graft-versus-host responses after intestinal transplantation (dated by TCRdb to the early 2020s). For the wider study: Recipients received multivisceral, liver-intestinal, or isolated intestinal transplants. Every recipient was given anti-thymocyte globulin induction, then maintenance tacrolimus and steroids for 3 to 4 years. After intestinal transplantation, graft-versus-host and host-versus-graft alloreactive T cell clones in the graft, circulation and bone marrow were tracked using bulk TCR-beta CDR3 sequencing. Alloreactive clones were identified by sequencing pre-transplant mixed lymphocyte reaction products and comparing these products with unstimulated pre-transplant donor and recipient T cells. The cohort enrolled around 25 intestinal transplant recipients including one retransplant, and a few patients lacking pretransplant specimens were excluded. Donor T cell macrochimerism was defined as a peak of at least 4% donor T cells among recipient peripheral blood mononuclear cells. Instead of going to the commercial service, samples from a few later patients were sequenced in-house on an Illumina MiSeq and processed with MiXCR. What the authors observed across the whole study: Conclusions were limited by the relatively low number and heterogeneity of intestinal transplant patients. Peak levels of circulating GvH clones were associated with declines in HvG clones early after transplant. In the allografts of patients with donor T cell macrochimerism, GvH to HvG T cell clonal ratios were high. GvH clones were detected in recipient bone marrow, and some of these GvH clones were observed earlier in ileal mucosa or blood, consistent with an intestinal mucosal origin.

Library preparation was by the immunoSEQ multiplex PCR assay. For most patients, genomic DNA was isolated with the Qiagen DNeasy Blood and Tissue Kit and shipped frozen to Adaptive Biotechnologies for TCR sequencing. For most patients, high-throughput TCR-beta CDR3 sequencing of genomic DNA was performed by Adaptive Biotechnologies. As for the authors' bioinformatics: TCR sequencing data were retrieved from Adaptive's ImmunoSEQ software for about 17 patients, whereas a few other patients were processed with MiXCR and VDJtools. To correct CD4 versus CD8 sorting errors, any sequence found in both subsets at a frequency ratio below 5:1 was removed. CDR3 nucleotide sequences shared by donor and recipient were removed because the origin of these sequences could not be assigned. To be classed as alloreactive, a clone needed at least 2-fold expansion over unstimulated cells and a minimum CFSE-low frequency of 0.002% (template counts) or 0.001% (read counts). Clones detected in sequenced pre-transplant spleen, lymph node, or MLR CFSE-low populations of the donor or recipient were defined as mappable. Cumulative frequency of alloreactive clones was calculated as a percentage of all sequences weighted by copy number. TCRdb limited this immuneACCESS table to in-frame rearrangements with V and J called. A share of clones is missing; checked studies link under half to unresolved V genes, and the rest is unexplained. The V and J calls and clone size come from that table; D and trimming were worked out from the DNA. The sample records 80,000 to 95,000 clones, about nine tenths of which are singletons. The leading ten clones occupy roughly 5.5% of the sample.

V is cut back by 6 bases and J by 9 bases, with 9 bases in the junction unmatched. The CDR3 contains 14 residues, cysteine and phenylalanine counted. Only the CDR3 region is kept as DNA, spanning 42 bases read in frame from base 1. CDR1 and CDR2 were assigned from the germline V gene (reference sequence) as LNHDA and SQIVND. The sequences come from unstimulated CD8+ T cells sorted from spleen or lymph node cells, collected before intestinal transplant. This TCR was sampled from a human donor who received an intestinal transplant. The rearranged segments are TRBV19 and TRBJ2-1; 9 bases in the junction line up with TRBD1. The DNA is TGTGCCAGTAGGTCCGGGACAGGGTTTTCTGAGCAGTTCTTC. This sequence encodes CASRSGTGFSEQFF.